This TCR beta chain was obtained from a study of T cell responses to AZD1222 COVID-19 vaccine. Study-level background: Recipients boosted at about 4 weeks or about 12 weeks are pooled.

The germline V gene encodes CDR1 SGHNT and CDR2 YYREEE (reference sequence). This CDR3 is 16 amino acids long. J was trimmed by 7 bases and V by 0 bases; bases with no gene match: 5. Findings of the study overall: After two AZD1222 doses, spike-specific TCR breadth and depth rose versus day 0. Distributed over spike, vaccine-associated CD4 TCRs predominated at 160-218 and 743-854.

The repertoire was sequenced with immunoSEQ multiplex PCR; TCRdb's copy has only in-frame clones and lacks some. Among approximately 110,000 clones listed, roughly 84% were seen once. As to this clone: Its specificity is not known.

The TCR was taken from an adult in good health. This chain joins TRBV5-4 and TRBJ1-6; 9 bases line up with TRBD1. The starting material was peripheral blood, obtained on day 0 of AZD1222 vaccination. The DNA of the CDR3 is TGTGCCAGCAGCTTGGCACCTGACAGGGGGAATTCACCCCTCCACTTT. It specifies CASSLAPDRGNSPLHF. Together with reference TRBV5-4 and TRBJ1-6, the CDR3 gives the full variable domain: ETGVTQSPTHLIKTRGQQVTLRCSSQSGHNTVSWYQQALGQGPQFIFQYYREEENGRGNFPPRFSGLQFPNYSSELNVNALELDDSALYLCASSLAPDRGNSPLHFGNGTRLTVT.